Following are 17 T cell receptor beta chains from one sample sequenced in a study of blood T cell repertoires in COVID-19. Using immunoSEQ multiplex PCR, the repertoire was profiled, and TCRdb retains in-frame clones only, with some absent. This table has some 89,000 clones, about 80% appearing once. The sample was peripheral blood. These receptors were taken from a man between 65 and 79 years old with acute or convalescent COVID-19.

The chain couples TRBV5-4 to TRBJ1-1, with TRBD1 matching over 9 bases. The J segment lost 4 bases and the V segment lost 4 bases, leaving 8 bases of the junction unmatched. The CDR3 sequence is 15 residues long. The germline CDR1 and CDR2 sequences are SGHNT and YYREEE (reference sequence). The CDR3 sequence: CASSLTGGRGTEAFF. The CDR3, as DNA: TGTGCCAGCAGCCTCACAGGGGGCCGAGGCACTGAAGCTTTCTTT.

This sequence joins TRBV5-1 and TRBJ2-7; 8 positions match TRBD2. The V and J ends lost 4 bases and 7 bases, in that order; junction bases with no gene match: 13. Germline CDR1 reads SGHRS; CDR2 reads YFSETQ. CDR3 length equals 15 residues. Here the CDR3 reads CASSVTSGSSLEQYF. The CDR3, as DNA: TGCGCCAGCAGCGTCACTAGCGGATCCTCATTAGAGCAGTACTTC. Based on the CDR3 plus reference TRBV5-1 and TRBJ2-7, the full variable domain is KAGVTQTPRYLIKTRGQQVTLSCSPISGHRSVSWYQQTPGQGLQFLFEYFSETQRNKGNFPGRFSGRQFSNSRSEMNVSTLELGDSALYLCASSVTSGSSLEQYFGPGTRLTVT.

This chain connects TRBV19 to TRBJ2-2; maybe TRBD1 (6 bases). V was trimmed by 4 bases and J by 6 bases, leaving 9 bases between them. Per germline, CDR1 LNHDA and CDR2 SQIVND (reference sequence). The CDR3 is 13 amino acids. CDR3 amino acids: CASSSQGSGELFF. The CDR3 DNA follows: TGTGCCAGTAGTAGCCAGGGGTCCGGGGAGCTGTTTTTT.

This clone has more than one count but fewer than ten. The chain combines TRBV11-3 with TRBJ2-3; a weak D match, TRBD2 (7 bases). Germline CDR1 is SGHNT and CDR2 is YENEEA. The CDR3 spans 14 residues. Trimming shortened V by 3 bases and J by 5 bases, and 12 bases separated the two germline ends. The chain's CDR3 is CASSFRGAGDTQYF. CDR3 coding DNA: TGTGCCAGCAGCTTCCGGGGGGCCGGAGATACGCAGTATTTT. The entire variable domain, with the rest obtained from reference TRBV11-3 and TRBJ2-3, is as follows: EAGVVQSPRYKIIEKKQPVAFWCNPISGHNTLYWYLQNLGQGPELLIRYENEEAVDDSQLPKDRFSAERLKGVDSTLKIQPAELGDSAVYLCASSFRGAGDTQYFGPGTRLTVL.

V usage is TRBV7-3 and J usage is TRBJ2-6; D perhaps matches TRBD2 (6 bases). The V gene lost 1 base and the J gene lost 2 bases, with 9 bases spanning the gap. The CDR3 runs to 16 residues. Germline assignment: CDR1 SGHTA and CDR2 FQGTGA. The CDR3 spells CASSLSGAAGANVLTF. The CDR3 nucleotides are TGTGCCAGCAGCTTAAGCGGGGCAGCTGGGGCCAACGTCCTGACTTTC.

V is TRBV6-5 and J is TRBJ2-5; 7 bases match TRBD1. Germline trimming cut 6 bases from V and 5 bases from J; bases unmatched to any gene: 3. There are 12 residues in the CDR3. CDR1 and CDR2 from the germline V gene are MNHEY and SVGAGI. The CDR3 is CASSPDRETQYF. The CDR3 DNA sequence: TGTGCCAGCAGCCCGGACAGGGAGACCCAGTACTTC.

This chain joins TRBV19 and TRBJ2-3; D is unclear. Germline values: CDR1 LNHDA, CDR2 SQIVND (reference sequence). V shed 4 bases and J shed 0 bases, with 11 bases lying between them. The CDR3 has 15 amino acids. CDR3 sequence (DNA): TGTGCCAGTAGTAAGTGGCAGGATAGCACAGATACGCAGTATTTT. Protein: CASSKWQDSTDTQYF.

The chain's CDR3 is CASSVAEGAEKLFF. The CDR3 DNA reads as TGTGCCAGCAGCGTAGCAGAGGGCGCGGAAAAACTGTTTTTT. The V and J genes are TRBV9 and TRBJ1-4; D is uncertain. Germline V CDR1 and CDR2: SGDLS, YYNGEE. The CDR3 loop spans 14 amino acids. Trimming shortened V by 0 bases and J by 8 bases, and 11 bases separated the two germline ends.

The chain couples TRBV6-1 to TRBJ2-1; 8 nucleotides line up with TRBD2. The CDR3 spans 17 residues. The V segment lost 4 bases and the J segment 0 bases; nucleotides outside the gene matches: 8. Germline values: CDR1 MNHNS, CDR2 SASEGT. The CDR3 sequence is CASSAISGGSSYNEQFF. CDR3 coding DNA: TGTGCCAGCAGTGCGATCAGCGGGGGTAGCTCCTACAATGAGCAGTTCTTC.

The chain is built from TRBV6-4 and TRBJ2-7; D possibly corresponds to TRBD1 (7 bases). Germline CDR1 reads MRHNA; CDR2 reads SNTAGT. V was clipped by 3 bases and J by 7 bases, with 16 bases between them. The CDR3 consists of 14 residues. In nucleotides, the CDR3 is TGTGCCAGCAGTGAAGCGGAGGGGGCACAAGAGCAGTACGTC. Translated, it gives CASSEAEGAQEQYV.

The chain recombines TRBV7-2 with TRBJ2-7; perhaps TRBD1 as D (6 bases). From germline, CDR1 is SGHTA and CDR2 FQGNSA. The CDR3 length is 16 residues. V gave up 4 bases and J gave up 4 bases, with 20 bases separating them. The CDR3 DNA is TGTGCCAGCAGCTCCACCGGGACACTGCCATTTTACGAGCAGTACGTC. This sequence encodes CASSSTGTLPFYEQYV.

The chain carries TRBV7-9 and TRBJ2-3, with D tentatively TRBD2 (6 bases). This CDR3 has 16 amino acids. The V gene's germline CDR1 is SEHNR and CDR2 FQNEAQ (reference sequence). Trimming removed 1 base from V and 2 bases from J, with 13 bases in between. The CDR3 sequence: CASSLVTGGTTDTQYF. CDR3 DNA sequence: TGTGCCAGCAGCTTAGTCACTGGGGGGACCACAGATACGCAGTATTTT.

This rearrangement joins TRBV10-3 to TRBJ1-1; D may be TRBD1 (6 bases). Trimming removed 8 bases from V and 5 bases from J, with 21 bases in between. CDR1 and CDR2 from the germline V gene are ENHRY and SYGVKD. This CDR3 comprises 15 residues. CDR3 protein: CAIGGEGQRGTEAFF. DNA for the CDR3: TGTGCCATCGGCGGAGAGGGACAAAGAGGGACTGAAGCTTTCTTT.

This clone was recorded once. This sequence joins TRBV29-1 and TRBJ1-4; a weak D match, TRBD1 (5 bases). With 5 bases removed from V and 8 bases from J, the gap between germline ends came to 12 bases. Looked up from germline, CDR1 is SQVTM and CDR2 is ANQGSEA. This CDR3 contains 12 residues. This chain's CDR3 is CSVLTGGEKLFF. The CDR3 bases are TGCAGCGTTCTAACGGGGGGGGAAAAACTGTTTTTT.

The chain joins TRBV12-3 or TRBV12-4 to TRBJ1-1; the D is unclear. Between the trimmed V and J ends, which lost 8 bases and 3 bases, there was a span of 13 bases. CDR3 size: 13 residues. The DNA of the CDR3 is TGTGCCAGCGCCTCTCCCGGGGACACTGAAGCTTTCTTT. Translating it yields CASASPGDTEAFF.

This rearrangement joins TRBV2 to TRBJ2-5, with 9 bases identical to TRBD2. CDR3 length equals 13 residues. V lost 7 bases and J lost 4; bases outside the gene matches: 4. Germline V gives CDR1 SNHLY, CDR2 FYNNEI. This chain's CDR3 is CASNRGRGETQYF. CDR3 bases: TGTGCCAGCAACCGCGGGAGGGGAGAGACCCAGTACTTC.

The chain carries TRBV28 and TRBJ1-6; D is unresolved. The CDR3 is made up of 16 amino acids. In germline, CDR1 is MDHEN, CDR2 SYDVKM. Trimming took 3 bases from V and 0 from J, leaving 9 bases between them. In DNA, the CDR3 is TGTGCCAGCAGTTTCCCAGCTAGCTCCTATAATTCACCCCTCCACTTT. It is translated as CASSFPASSYNSPLHF.